A single sample is the source of the 22 T cell receptor beta chains below, sequenced in a study of T cells in localized non-small cell lung cancer. The method was immunoSEQ multiplex PCR; TCRdb's version includes in-frame clones alone and lacks a portion of them. The sample lists 9,800 or so clones, around 41% occurring once. Sequencing used lymph node tissue, obtained before any cancer treatment. These receptors originate from a woman aged 35 to 69 with stage I lung adenocarcinoma.

This clone was counted a few times. V is TRBV4-1 and J is TRBJ1-6; TRBD1 matches 7 bases. Trimming removed 5 bases from V and 5 bases from J; junction bases left unmatched: 6. Germline V gene lookup returns CDR1 MGHRA and CDR2 YSYEKL. CDR3 length equals 15 residues. CDR3: CASSSQTGNNSPLHF. The DNA of the CDR3 is TGCGCCAGCAGCTCGCAGACAGGGAATAATTCACCCCTCCACTTT.

V usage is TRBV6-8 and J usage is TRBJ2-3, with D uncertain. The germline V and J ends were trimmed by 0 bases and 10 bases, with 11 bases remaining between them. The CDR3 totals 13 residues. The V gene's germline CDR1 is MNHGY and CDR2 SAAAGT. This CDR3 is CASSYSGVSPQYF. CDR3 in DNA: TGTGCCAGCAGTTACTCGGGTGTATCTCCGCAGTATTTT.

CDR3 DNA: TGCGCCAGCAGCACGAGCCGGACATTAACCGGGGAGCTGTTTTTT. Its translation is CASSTSRTLTGELFF. This chain joins TRBV10-1 and TRBJ2-2; D may be TRBD1 (5 bases). This CDR3 has 15 amino acids. V was cut by 6 bases and J by 5 bases, with 16 bases left in between. Germline-derived CDR1 and CDR2 are WNHNN and SYGVQD (reference sequence).

The chain is built from TRBV30 and TRBJ1-2; 7 nucleotides agree with TRBD1. The CDR3 is made up of 16 amino acids. The J segment lost 6 bases and the V segment lost 2 bases, leaving 15 bases of the junction unmatched. Germline V gene data show CDR1 as GTSNPN and CDR2 as SVGIG (reference sequence). CDR3 nucleotides: TGTGCCTGGAGTCCACCGGGTCTACAGGGGTTGGATGGCTACACCTTC. Protein product: CAWSPPGLQGLDGYTF.

This rearrangement joins TRBV19 to TRBJ2-5, with D perhaps given as TRBD1 or TRBD2 (6 bases each). Trimming removed 6 bases at V and 3 bases at J, with 11 bases between. CDR3 length: 13 residues. Germline V gives CDR1 LNHDA, CDR2 SQIVND (reference sequence). CDR3 in DNA: TGTGCCAGTAGCCGGGGGCCTAAAGAGACCCAGTACTTC. Its protein is CASSRGPKETQYF.

The chain is built from TRBV6-8 and TRBJ1-5; D is undetermined. CDR1 is MNHGY, CDR2 SAAAGT, per germline. V was shortened by 7 bases and J by 7 bases, with 14 bases between the two germline ends. CDR3 size: 13 residues. CDR3 region: CASIEWGSQPQHF. The CDR3 coding sequence is TGTGCCAGCATCGAATGGGGTTCCCAGCCCCAGCATTTT.

The chain combines TRBV19 with TRBJ2-7; D is possibly TRBD1 (5 bases). The germline V gene has CDR1 LNHDA and CDR2 SQIVND (reference sequence). This CDR3 comprises 12 residues. V was shortened by 10 bases and J by 2 bases, with 12 bases between the two germline ends. The CDR3 spells CATGQGAYEQYF. CDR3 bases: TGTGCCACCGGCCAAGGGGCCTACGAGCAGTACTTC.

This chain connects TRBV18 to TRBJ1-2, with TRBD1 identical over 7 bases. CDR1 and CDR2 from the germline V gene are KGHSH and LQKENI. The CDR3 totals 14 residues. With V trimmed by 4 bases and J by 4 bases, 6 bases remained unmatched. Here the CDR3 reads CASSRNEGAYGYTF. The CDR3 DNA reads TGTGCCAGCTCACGCAACGAGGGGGCCTATGGCTACACCTTC.

In this sample, this clone turned up a few times. DNA of the CDR3: TGTGCCAGCAGCGTAGACCTTCTACCGACCCCTAACTATGGCTACACCTTC. Amino acid sequence: CASSVDLLPTPNYGYTF. The chain joins TRBV9 to TRBJ1-2; unclear D gene. V shed 0 bases and J shed 0 bases, with 15 bases lying between them. This CDR3 region has 17 residues. Per the germline V gene, CDR1 is SGDLS and CDR2 is YYNGEE.

A few counts support this clone. This sequence joins TRBV6-8 and TRBJ2-5; TRBD1 agrees at 9 bases. The J call may not be correct, given that the DNA end is closer to TRBJ2-7. Germline-derived CDR1 and CDR2 are MNHGY and SAAAGT. The CDR3 extends over 14 amino acids. CDR3 nucleotides: TGTGCCAGCAGTCCAGACAGGGGGGTCTACGAGCAGTACTTC. This codes for CASSPDRGVYEQYF.

The chain uses TRBV19 and TRBJ2-1; TRBD2 aligns across 11 bases. The CDR3 spans 15 residues. V lost 6 bases, J lost 9 bases, and 10 bases stayed unmatched. CDR1 is LNHDA, CDR2 SQIVND, per germline (reference sequence). CDR3 sequence (DNA): TGTGCCAGTAGAACTAGCGGGGGATTGCGTAGTGAGCAGTTCTTC. Residues: CASRTSGGLRSEQFF.

This clone was seen a few times. The CDR3 nucleotides are TGTGCCAGTGGGACCGGGACTAGCGTAGAGACCCAGTACTTC. Protein product: CASGTGTSVETQYF. The gene calls are TRBV12-2 and TRBJ2-5; the table assigns TRBD2, which was not confirmed against the DNA. TRBV12-2 is shown as a pseudogene. This CDR3 is built from 14 residues.

There are a few counts of this clone. The chain uses TRBV4-1 and TRBJ2-5; possibly TRBD2 for D (5 bases). Germline CDR1 MGHRA, CDR2 YSYEKL. This CDR3 is 15 amino acids long. V lost 0 bases and J lost 5, with 13 bases in between. CDR3 loop: CASSQEQSRGETQYF. For the CDR3, the DNA is TGCGCCAGCAGCCAAGAGCAGTCCAGAGGGGAGACCCAGTACTTC.

This chain uses TRBV11-3 with TRBJ2-7; 9 bases fit TRBD2. Unmatched junction bases numbered 11, after V lost 5 bases and J lost 3 bases. CDR3 length: 16 residues. The germline CDR1 and CDR2 sequences are SGHNT and YENEEA. The CDR3 spells CASSPAGGTSRYEQYF. DNA for the CDR3: TGTGCCAGCAGCCCCGCCGGGGGGACTAGCCGCTACGAGCAGTACTTC.

This clone was detected a few times. An end of the junction does not agree with germline; a read error may underlie this. The V gene is TRBV6-8, the J gene TRBJ1-1, with a possible D match to TRBD1 (6 bases). CDR1 MNHGY and CDR2 SAAAGT come from the germline V gene. CDR3 size: 15 residues. The CDR3, as DNA: TGTGCCAGCAGTTACCCGGAACAAGGGGACACTGAAACTTTCTTT. The encoded protein is CASSYPEQGDTETFF.

The V call is TRBV23-1, the J call TRBJ1-2, with D possibly being TRBD1 (6 bases). TRBV23-1 is an ORF; its function is uncertain. The CDR3 loop spans 13 amino acids. V lost 7 bases, J lost 8 bases, and 17 bases lay in between. In DNA, the CDR3 is TGCGCCAGCACCCAGACAGGAGAAGGCGGCTACACCTTC. It specifies CASTQTGEGGYTF.

The chain uses TRBV19 and TRBJ1-1; D is ambiguous. This CDR3 is 14 amino acids long. V lost 3 bases, J lost 10 bases, and 18 bases lay in between. Germline CDR1 reads LNHDA; CDR2 reads SQIVND (reference sequence). CDR3 sequence: CASSMKGDLLGAFF. CDR3 coding DNA: TGTGCCAGTAGTATGAAAGGAGACCTGCTTGGAGCTTTCTTT.

The sample holds a few counts of this clone. CDR3 sequence reads: CASSPRGAQYEQYF. The CDR3 DNA follows: TGTGCCAGCAGCCCCCGCGGGGCCCAATACGAGCAGTACTTC. The V call is TRBV9, the J call TRBJ2-7; possible D gene TRBD2, 6 bases. CDR1 SGDLS and CDR2 YYNGEE come from the germline V gene. Trimming took off 4 bases at V and 4 bases at J, with 15 bases between the two ends. The CDR3 has 14 residues.

The chain couples TRBV19 to TRBJ2-1; the D gene is possibly TRBD2 (6 bases). V lost 5 bases to trimming and J lost 1 base, with 15 bases between them. This CDR3 comprises 16 residues. The germline V gene has CDR1 LNHDA and CDR2 SQIVND (reference sequence). Here the CDR3 reads CASSVLAGPSYNEQFF. CDR3 nucleotide sequence: TGTGCCAGTAGTGTGTTGGCGGGGCCTTCCTACAATGAGCAGTTCTTC.

The gene calls are TRBV19 and TRBJ2-4, with 7 nucleotides matching TRBD2. CDR1 and CDR2 from the germline V gene are LNHDA and SQIVND (reference sequence). J lost 0 bases, V lost 5 bases, and 4 bases had no gene match. The CDR3 consists of 15 residues. Here the CDR3 reads CASSRAGVAKNIQYF. The CDR3 DNA is TGTGCCAGTAGTCGCGCGGGGGTAGCCAAAAACATTCAGTACTTC.

This clone was seen more than once but under ten times. This chain connects TRBV9 to TRBJ1-1, with unresolved D. The V gene's germline CDR1 is SGDLS and CDR2 YYNGEE. V was cut by 5 bases and J by 1 base, with 6 bases left in between. There are 12 residues in the CDR3. The CDR3 nucleotides read TGTGCCAGCAGTGTGAGGAACACTGAAGCTTTCTTT. It codes for CASSVRNTEAFF.

The rearrangement joins TRBV11-3 to TRBJ1-2; TRBD1 agrees at 12 bases. The V gene's germline CDR1 is SGHNT and CDR2 YENEEA. Trimming removed 4 bases from V and 4 bases from J; junction bases left unmatched: 4. This CDR3 has 15 amino acids. DNA for the CDR3: TGTGCCAGCAGCTCGGGGACAGGGGGCCCCTATGGCTACACCTTC. Its translation: CASSSGTGGPYGYTF.